A single sample is the source of the 24 T cell receptor beta chains below, sequenced in a study of PD-1 blockade in mismatch repair-deficient tumors. The repertoire was sequenced with immunoSEQ multiplex PCR; TCRdb's copy has only in-frame clones and lacks some. Here the sample spans over 75,000 clones, roughly 80% being singletons. The sequences come from peripheral blood, collected 12 weeks after starting pembrolizumab. These receptors originate from an adult with mismatch repair-deficient cancer.

The chain carries TRBV19 and TRBJ2-6; 10 bases align to TRBD2. The CDR3 is made up of 19 amino acids. Trimming removed 7 bases from V and 0 bases from J; junction bases left unmatched: 12. Germline V gene lookup returns CDR1 LNHDA and CDR2 SQIVND (reference sequence). This CDR3 is CASKLAGLARGSGANVLTF. The CDR3 DNA reads as TGTGCCAGTAAACTAGCGGGGTTGGCCCGCGGCTCTGGGGCCAACGTCCTGACTTTC.

By share, this clone ranks as medium-sized. This chain links TRBV27 with TRBJ1-2; D is undetermined. Trimming removed 2 bases from V and 3 bases from J, with 13 bases in between. In germline, CDR1 is MNHEY, CDR2 SMNVEV (reference sequence). This CDR3 region has 15 residues. CDR3 DNA: TGTGCCAGCAGTTTAGGGTCCGGGTCCTACTATGGCTACACCTTC. Translated: CASSLGSGSYYGYTF.

This chain joins TRBV5-6 and TRBJ1-2; D perhaps matches TRBD1 (5 bases). V was trimmed by 4 bases and J by 4 bases, leaving 17 bases between them. The CDR3 runs to 15 residues. Germline CDR1 is SGHDT and CDR2 is YYEEEE. CDR3 protein: CASSRTRGGGYGYTF. DNA for the CDR3: TGTGCCAGCAGCCGGACGCGTGGTGGGGGCTATGGCTACACCTTC.

The chain joins TRBV28 to TRBJ2-3, with TRBD1 identical over 7 bases. The J segment lost 2 bases and the V segment lost 10 bases, leaving 3 bases of the junction unmatched. Germline V CDR1 and CDR2: MDHEN, SYDVKM. This CDR3 region has 12 residues. The CDR3 bases are TGTGCCACCGACAGGGACACAGATACGCAGTATTTT. Protein: CATDRDTDTQYF. Full variable domain (missing parts from reference TRBV28 and TRBJ2-3): DVKVTQSSRYLVKRTGEKVFLECVQDMDHENMFWYRQDPGLGLRLIYFSYDVKMKEKGDIPEGYSVSREKKERFSLILESASTNQTSMYLCATDRDTDTQYFGPGTRLTVL.

The chain recombines TRBV19 with TRBJ2-7, with no clear D. CDR1 is LNHDA and CDR2 is SQIVND in the germline V gene (reference sequence). There are 15 residues in the CDR3. Trimming pared 5 bases from V and 3 bases from J, leaving 17 bases between. This chain's CDR3 is CASSVQYTDDYEQYF. The CDR3 DNA follows: TGTGCCAGTAGTGTTCAATACACGGACGACTACGAGCAGTACTTC.

This rearrangement joins TRBV12-5 to TRBJ2-2; D ambiguous. This CDR3 contains 17 residues. Germline CDR1 reads LGHNT; CDR2 reads FRNRAP. V lost 2 bases to trimming and J lost 0 bases, with 13 bases between them. The DNA of the CDR3 is TGTGCTAGTGGTTTGCAGCGTGAAAGATCGAACACCGGGGAGCTGTTTTTT. This codes for CASGLQRERSNTGELFF.

V and J are TRBV7-6 and TRBJ2-3, with 9 bases identical to TRBD1. J gave up 2 bases and V 1 base, and 13 bases lay outside the gene matches. Germline V CDR1 and CDR2: SGHVS, FNYEAQ. This CDR3 contains 19 residues. The DNA for the CDR3 is TGTGCCAGCAGCTTAGTCCCTTCGAGGACAGGGGATGACACAGATACGCAGTATTTT. Its translation is CASSLVPSRTGDDTDTQYF.

The gene calls are TRBV5-1 and TRBJ2-5; 8 nucleotides match TRBD2. V dropped 5 bases and J dropped 0; count of bases not matched to a gene: 15. CDR1 is SGHRS, CDR2 YFSETQ, per germline. CDR3 length equals 18 residues. The CDR3 protein is CASSVGLAGRRYQETQYF. CDR3 coding DNA: TGCGCCAGCAGTGTAGGACTAGCCGGCCGACGTTACCAAGAGACCCAGTACTTC. The entire variable domain, with the rest obtained from reference TRBV5-1 and TRBJ2-5, is as follows: KAGVTQTPRYLIKTRGQQVTLSCSPISGHRSVSWYQQTPGQGLQFLFEYFSETQRNKGNFPGRFSGRQFSNSRSEMNVSTLELGDSALYLCASSVGLAGRRYQETQYFGPGTRLLVL.

This chain connects TRBV6-5 to TRBJ1-1; a possible D gene is TRBD1 (5 bases). Trimming stripped 6 bases from V and 1 base from J, with 12 bases between. This CDR3 spans 14 amino acids. Per germline, CDR1 MNHEY and CDR2 SVGAGI. The CDR3 is CASRPSGGNTEAFF. The CDR3 nucleotides are TGTGCCAGCAGACCCTCTGGGGGGAACACTGAAGCTTTCTTT.

This clone has more than one count but fewer than ten. The chain links TRBV4-1 to TRBJ2-7; no clear D. There are 14 residues in the CDR3. Germline V gene data show CDR1 as MGHRA and CDR2 as YSYEKL. The V gene lost 0 bases and the J gene lost 7 bases, with 13 bases spanning the gap. The CDR3 loop reads CASSQEPGADEQYF. The CDR3 DNA reads TGCGCCAGCAGCCAAGAACCAGGCGCCGATGAGCAGTACTTC.

This sequence joins TRBV11-3 and TRBJ2-1; D unclear. The V gene lost 2 bases and the J gene lost 7 bases, with 9 bases spanning the gap. CDR3 length: 13 amino acids. Germline loops: CDR1 SGHNT, CDR2 YENEEA. In DNA, the CDR3 is TGTGCCAGCAGCTTACTCCTGGGTAATGAGCAGTTCTTC. Translating gives CASSLLLGNEQFF.

This clone was observed a handful of times. The rearrangement uses TRBV18 and TRBJ1-3; 9 bases line up with TRBD1. Germline V gene data show CDR1 as KGHSH and CDR2 as LQKENI. The trim removed 2 bases at V and 3 bases at J, leaving 5 bases unmatched. This CDR3 region has 16 residues. DNA for the CDR3: TGTGCCAGCTCACCAACGGCGACAGGGGGTGGAAACACCATATATTTT. Translated, it gives CASSPTATGGGNTIYF.

The chain recombines TRBV5-6 with TRBJ2-2; D remains ambiguous. CDR3 length equals 13 residues. Germline loops: CDR1 SGHDT, CDR2 YYEEEE. V shed 0 bases and J shed 7 bases, with 7 bases lying between them. CDR3 in amino acids: CASSLAKGGELFF. CDR3 DNA sequence: TGTGCCAGCAGCTTGGCCAAGGGCGGGGAGCTGTTTTTT.

J is TRBJ1-1 and V is TRBV30; no reliable D call. Germline-derived CDR1 and CDR2 are GTSNPN and SVGIG (reference sequence). Trimming stripped 0 bases from V and 0 bases from J, with 8 bases between. This CDR3 region has 14 residues. The CDR3 loop reads CAWSVIPLNTEAFF. The CDR3 DNA is TGTGCCTGGAGTGTTATTCCCCTGAACACTGAAGCTTTCTTT.

V is TRBV5-4 and J is TRBJ2-7, with TRBD2 matching over 8 bases. The V gene end was trimmed by 4 bases and the J gene end by 2 bases; junction bases not matched to a gene: 8. Germline values: CDR1 SGHNT, CDR2 YYREEE (reference sequence). The CDR3 covers 15 residues. DNA of the CDR3: TGTGCCAGCAGCCACCAGGAGCGGGAGCCCTACGAGCAGTACTTC. It encodes CASSHQEREPYEQYF.

As concerns this clone: One end of the junction varies from germline; a read error may be responsible. The chain recombines TRBV19 with TRBJ2-2; D possibly matches TRBD1 or TRBD2 (5 bases each). CDR1 LNHDA and CDR2 SQIVND come from the germline V gene (reference sequence). This CDR3 contains 14 residues. The CDR3 loop reads CASSLEGYTGELFF. The CDR3 DNA reads TGTGCCAGTAGTTTAGAGGGGTACACCGGGGAGCTGTTTTTT.

The rearrangement joins TRBV7-2 to TRBJ2-7; 10 bases map to TRBD1. The CDR3 runs to 15 residues. With V trimmed by 5 bases and J by 5 bases, 9 bases remained unmatched. Germline V gene lookup returns CDR1 SGHTA and CDR2 FQGNSA. CDR3 region: CASSRTGTGDHEQYF. The CDR3, as DNA: TGTGCCAGCAGCCGCACCGGGACAGGGGACCACGAGCAGTACTTC.

V gene TRBV4-1 combines with J gene TRBJ2-3; D is ambiguous. The CDR3 spans 15 residues. Germline V gene data show CDR1 as MGHRA and CDR2 as YSYEKL. The V end was cut by 1 base, the J end by 0 bases, with 8 bases between. In DNA form, the CDR3 reads TGCGCCAGCAGCCAAGTTCACCTTAGCACAGATACGCAGTATTTT. Its protein is CASSQVHLSTDTQYF.

This chain uses TRBV19 with TRBJ1-4, with TRBD1 identical over 7 bases. V lost 2 bases to trimming and J lost 5 bases; unmatched junction nucleotides: 8. The CDR3 contains 16 residues. Germline V gene data show CDR1 as LNHDA and CDR2 as SQIVND (reference sequence). CDR3 nucleotides: TGTGCCAGTAGTATATTGAGACAGGGAGGGAATGAAAAACTGTTTTTT. Protein: CASSILRQGGNEKLFF. Full variable domain (missing parts from reference TRBV19 and TRBJ1-4): DGGITQSPKYLFRKEGQNVTLSCEQNLNHDAMYWYRQDPGQGLRLIYYSQIVNDFQKGDIAEGYSVSREKKESFPLTVTSAQKNPTAFYLCASSILRQGGNEKLFFGSGTQLSVL.

This chain uses TRBV5-4 with TRBJ2-5; 10 bases align to TRBD2. CDR1 is SGHNT and CDR2 is YYREEE in the germline V gene (reference sequence). Trimming removed 4 bases from V and 4 bases from J; junction bases left unmatched: 4. The CDR3 is 14 amino acids. CDR3 sequence: CASSPRLAGETQYF. CDR3 bases: TGTGCCAGCAGCCCAAGACTAGCGGGAGAGACCCAGTACTTC.

This chain joins TRBV6-1 and TRBJ1-2; no clear D. There are 11 residues in the CDR3. V was pared by 5 bases and J by 4 bases, with 5 bases between. The V gene's germline CDR1 is MNHNS and CDR2 SASEGT. Here the CDR3 DNA reads TGTGCCAGCAGTTGGGCCTATGGCTACACCTTC. It specifies CASSWAYGYTF.

This clone was seen a handful of times. The chain links TRBV19 to TRBJ1-5, with D possibly being TRBD1 (6 bases). V was trimmed by 3 bases and J by 7 bases, leaving 10 bases between them. Germline assignment: CDR1 LNHDA and CDR2 SQIVND (reference sequence). The CDR3 loop spans 13 amino acids. The CDR3 DNA follows: TGTGCCAGTAGTATTGGACAGAAACAGCCCCAGCATTTT. This sequence encodes CASSIGQKQPQHF.

In its sample, this clone was seen a few times. The chain uses TRBV10-3 and TRBJ1-2; D may be TRBD1 (6 bases). Germline V gene sequence: CDR1 ENHRY, CDR2 SYGVKD. This CDR3 is built from 12 residues. Between the trimmed V and J ends, which lost 10 bases and 3 bases, there was a span of 12 bases. Written as DNA, the CDR3 is TGTGCCACGAAAGAGGGGGACTATGGCTACACCTTC. Translation gives CATKEGDYGYTF.

This clone was observed a few times. The genes are TRBV5-1 and TRBJ1-4; maybe TRBD1 (5 bases). Trimming took off 4 bases at V and 1 base at J, with 11 bases between the two ends. Per germline, CDR1 SGHRS and CDR2 YFSETQ. This CDR3 is built from 15 residues. The CDR3 sequence is CASSPDGGTNEKLFF. The CDR3 DNA is TGCGCCAGCAGCCCGGACGGGGGAACTAATGAAAAACTGTTTTTT. The whole variable domain, remainder taken from reference TRBV5-1 and TRBJ1-4, is KAGVTQTPRYLIKTRGQQVTLSCSPISGHRSVSWYQQTPGQGLQFLFEYFSETQRNKGNFPGRFSGRQFSNSRSEMNVSTLELGDSALYLCASSPDGGTNEKLFFGSGTQLSVL.